The 10 T cell receptor beta chains given below trace back to one sample, sequenced in a study of T cells in localized non-small cell lung cancer. Clones were sequenced by immunoSEQ multiplex PCR, and TCRdb holds only the in-frame ones, with some missing. This table has 75,000 to 80,000 clones, around 80% appearing once. The input for sequencing was peripheral blood, taken before any cancer treatment. All receptors derive from a female donor at least 60 years old with stage I lung adenocarcinoma.

The V and J genes are TRBV6-1 and TRBJ2-5; D is unclear. The germline V gene encodes CDR1 MNHNS and CDR2 SASEGT. The CDR3 consists of 11 residues. V lost 1 base, J lost 9 bases, and 6 bases lay in between. The CDR3 protein is CASSEGDPQYF. CDR3 bases: TGTGCCAGCAGTGAAGGAGACCCCCAGTACTTC.

V is TRBV7-2 and J is TRBJ2-2, with TRBD2 identical over 12 bases. With 5 bases clipped from V and 7 bases from J, the junction kept 14 bases outside the gene matches. The germline V gene encodes CDR1 SGHTA and CDR2 FQGNSA. The CDR3 extends over 18 amino acids. The CDR3 coding sequence is TGTGCCAGCAGCGTTCCCGCTAGCGGGAGGGCCATAATCGGGGAGCTGTTTTTT. Protein: CASSVPASGRAIIGELFF.

The chain joins TRBV5-1 to TRBJ2-1; TRBD2 matches at 8 bases. CDR3 length: 19 amino acids. Per the germline V gene, CDR1 is SGHRS and CDR2 is YFSETQ. Trimming took 0 bases from V and 8 from J; bases not matched to a gene: 19. The CDR3 here is CASSLAVAGGRLQSDEQFF. The CDR3, as DNA: TGCGCCAGCAGCTTGGCAGTTGCGGGAGGTAGGCTACAATCGGATGAGCAGTTCTTC.

The V and J genes are TRBV5-6 and TRBJ2-7, with D perhaps matching TRBD2 (5 bases). The CDR3 runs 16 residues. CDR1 and CDR2 from the germline V gene are SGHDT and YYEEEE. Trimming shortened V by 0 bases and J by 5 bases, and 18 bases separated the two germline ends. CDR3 sequence (DNA): TGTGCCAGCAGCTTGGCGGGGTGGCTCTTTGGGAACGAGCAGTACTTC. Translating it yields CASSLAGWLFGNEQYF.

This chain joins TRBV4-2 and TRBJ2-6; 8 bases are shared with TRBD2. The CDR3 has 17 amino acids. The ends lost 4 bases at V and 3 bases at J; junction bases unmatched: 8. Germline CDR1 and CDR2: LGHNA and YNFKEQ. CDR3 sequence (DNA): TGTGCCAGCAGCCCCCGGGGGGGCGCGATTGGGGCCAACGTCCTGACTTTC. It encodes CASSPRGGAIGANVLTF.

The V call is TRBV29-1, the J call TRBJ2-7, with D perhaps matching TRBD1 (5 bases). V lost 5 bases, J lost 2 bases, and 10 bases lay in between. The CDR3 sequence is 12 residues long. Germline lookup yields CDR1 SQVTM and CDR2 ANQGSEA. The CDR3 loop reads CSVSQGTYEQYF. CDR3 DNA: TGCAGCGTTAGTCAGGGAACCTACGAGCAGTACTTC.

This clone was observed a handful of times. V usage is TRBV19 and J usage is TRBJ1-1; D is unresolved. The CDR3 is made up of 11 amino acids. The V end was cut by 1 base, the J end by 6 bases, with 3 bases between. The germline V gene has CDR1 LNHDA and CDR2 SQIVND (reference sequence). The CDR3 region has the DNA TGTGCCAGTAGTATAGTAGCTGAAGCTTTCTTT. It is translated as CASSIVAEAFF.

This clone came up a few times. The V gene is TRBV18, the J gene TRBJ2-2; 9 bases line up with TRBD2. Per germline, CDR1 KGHSH and CDR2 LQKENI. J lost 4 bases, V lost 8 bases, and 5 bases had no gene match. This CDR3 is 14 amino acids long. CDR3 coding DNA: TGTGCCAGCACCCTAGCGGGGCGCACCGGGGAGCTGTTTTTT. Residues: CASTLAGRTGELFF. Full variable domain (outside the CDR3, taken from reference TRBV18 and TRBJ2-2): NAGVMQNPRHLVRRRGQEARLRCSPMKGHSHVYWYRQLPEEGLKFMVYLQKENIIDESGMPKERFSAEFPKEGPSILRIQQVVRGDSAAYFCASTLAGRTGELFFGEGSRLTVL.

The chain links TRBV5-6 to TRBJ2-2; 9 positions match TRBD1. The CDR3 loop spans 16 amino acids. With 3 bases clipped from V and 4 bases from J, the junction kept 7 bases outside the gene matches. Per germline, CDR1 SGHDT and CDR2 YYEEEE. The CDR3 DNA sequence: TGTGCCAGCAGCTATGCGACAGGGGGACCCACCGGGGAGCTGTTTTTT. Protein product: CASSYATGGPTGELFF. Supplemented by reference TRBV5-6 and TRBJ2-2, the full variable domain reads DAGVTQSPTHLIKTRGQQVTLRCSPKSGHDTVSWYQQALGQGPQFIFQYYEEEERQRGNFPDRFSGHQFPNYSSELNVNALLLGDSALYLCASSYATGGPTGELFFGEGSRLTVL.

The chain carries TRBV30 and TRBJ2-7; TRBD1 agrees at 9 bases. The CDR3 has 14 residues. Germline lookup yields CDR1 GTSNPN and CDR2 SVGIG (reference sequence). J lost 4 bases, V lost 2 bases, and 6 bases had no gene match. CDR3 bases: TGTGCCTGGAGTATGACAGGGGGAGCGTACGAGCAGTACTTC. It yields the protein CAWSMTGGAYEQYF.